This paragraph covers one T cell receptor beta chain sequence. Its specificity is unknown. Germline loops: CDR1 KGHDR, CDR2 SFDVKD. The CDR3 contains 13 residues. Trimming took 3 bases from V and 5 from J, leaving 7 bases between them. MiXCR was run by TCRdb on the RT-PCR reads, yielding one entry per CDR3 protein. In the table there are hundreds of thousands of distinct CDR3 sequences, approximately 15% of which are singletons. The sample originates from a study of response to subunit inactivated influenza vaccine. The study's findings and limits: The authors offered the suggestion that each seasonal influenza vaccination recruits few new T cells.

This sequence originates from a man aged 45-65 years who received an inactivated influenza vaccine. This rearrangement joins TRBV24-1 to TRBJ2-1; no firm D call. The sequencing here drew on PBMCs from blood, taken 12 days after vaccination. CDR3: CATSDPNDNEQFF. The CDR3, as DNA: TGTGCCACCAGTGATCCAAACGACAATGAGCAGTTCTTC.